A single sample gave rise to the 27 T cell receptor beta chains below, sequenced in a study of low-dose radiotherapy and immunotherapy resistance in tumors. Time point noted: after trial treatment. Treatment: LDRT plus nivolumab, ipilimumab, low-dose cyclophosphamide and aspirin (RACIN trial). TCRs were amplified for about 18 PCR cycles with a constant-region primer and V-primer adapter. TCRdb called the reads again in MiXCR, with one record for every CDR3 protein. Among some 53,000 distinct CDR3 sequences, approximately 31% were seen once, and the ten largest hold approximately 8%. The specimen comprised PBMCs, sampled after low-dose radiotherapy plus immunotherapy. The receptors were gathered from a male donor with rectosigmoid adenocarcinoma.

The J gene is TRBJ2-3, the V gene TRBV5-1; D gene ambiguous. V lost 2 bases, J lost 4 bases, and 17 bases lay in between. There are 16 residues in the CDR3. Germline V lookup: CDR1 SGHRS, CDR2 YFSETQ. Written as DNA, the CDR3 is TGCGCCAGCAGCTTTCCGGGCTCCGTGGGTGCAGATACGCAGTATTTT. It specifies CASSFPGSVGADTQYF.

The chain couples TRBV3-1 to TRBJ2-6; 11 bases map to TRBD1. The CDR3 runs to 21 residues. V shed 4 bases, J shed 2 bases, and the junction held 16 bases outside the gene matches. CDR1 is LGHDT and CDR2 is YNNKEL in the germline V gene (reference sequence). CDR3 residues: CASSRIERRDRGETGANVLTF. The DNA for the CDR3 is TGTGCCAGCAGCCGCATAGAACGAAGGGACAGGGGGGAAACTGGGGCCAACGTCCTGACTTTC. The full variable domain, in which reference TRBV3-1 and TRBJ2-6 provide the parts outside the CDR3, is DTAVSQTPKYLVTQMGNDKSIKCEQNLGHDTMYWYKQDSKKFLKIMFSYNNKELIINETVPNRFSPKSPDKAHLNLHINSLELGDSAVYFCASSRIERRDRGETGANVLTFGAGSRLTVL.

The table lists this clonotype with many counts. The chain links TRBV6-2 or TRBV6-3 to TRBJ2-5; D might be TRBD1 or TRBD2, each matching 5 bases. Germline V gives CDR1 MNHEY, CDR2 SVGEGT. CDR3 length equals 17 residues. Trimming pared 4 bases from V and 0 bases from J, leaving 18 bases between. In nucleotides, the CDR3 is TGTGCCAGCAGTTGGGGACCCGGCAATCCGTACCAAGAGACCCAGTACTTC. It is translated as CASSWGPGNPYQETQYF.

This clonotype was counted many times. V is TRBV12-3 or TRBV12-4 and J is TRBJ1-6, with 8 bases fitting TRBD1. V shed 6 bases and J 7 bases; nucleotides not matched to a gene: 8. This CDR3 contains 15 residues. This chain's CDR3 is CASSGHQGANSPLHF. CDR3 DNA: TGTGCCAGCAGCGGACACCAGGGGGCCAATTCACCCCTCCACTTT.

To note about this clonotype: A far larger clone is a single base away, which makes a read error likely. The chain links TRBV6-8 to TRBJ2-6, with D hard to call. Germline V gene lookup returns CDR1 MNHGY and CDR2 SAAAGT. V was cut by 5 bases and J by 4 bases, with 12 bases left in between. There are 15 residues in the CDR3. CDR3 loop: CASSEACPGANVLTF. DNA of the CDR3: TGTGCCAGCAGTGAAGCGTGCCCAGGGGCCAACGTCCTGACTTTC.

This clonotype was counted between two and nine times. The chain links TRBV30 to TRBJ2-7; 8 nucleotides agree with TRBD2. Germline V gene sequence: CDR1 GTSNPN, CDR2 SVGIG (reference sequence). This CDR3 contains 13 residues. V dropped 2 bases and J dropped 3; count of bases not matched to a gene: 3. CDR3 sequence (DNA): TGTGCCTGGAGTACTAGCGGTTACTACGAGCAGTACTTC. Protein sequence: CAWSTSGYYEQYF.

This clonotype was observed at least ten times. The V and J genes are TRBV28 and TRBJ1-5; no clear D. The CDR3 is 15 residues long. Deletions cut 3 bases from V and 2 bases from J, with 11 bases between. Germline V gene lookup returns CDR1 MDHEN and CDR2 SYDVKM. The CDR3 is CASSLTDSGNQPQHF. The CDR3 bases are TGTGCCAGCAGTTTGACGGACTCCGGCAATCAGCCCCAGCATTTT.

This clonotype appeared many times. The chain recombines TRBV7-3 with TRBJ2-2; 7 nucleotides agree with TRBD2. The J segment lost 6 bases and the V segment lost 4 bases, leaving 17 bases of the junction unmatched. The CDR3 covers 18 residues. The germline V gene encodes CDR1 SGHTA and CDR2 FQGTGA. The CDR3 nucleotides are TGTGCCAGCAGCTCCACGGGCTCGGCGGGAGTTTTCGCCGGGGAGCTGTTTTTT. Protein product: CASSSTGSAGVFAGELFF.

This clonotype was counted ten times or more. The chain couples TRBV12-3 or TRBV12-4 to TRBJ2-3; D is uncertain. V gave up 3 bases and J gave up 3 bases, with 1 base separating them. The CDR3 loop spans 11 amino acids. The CDR3 nucleotides are TGTGCCAGCAGTTTTACAGATACGCAGTATTTT. Translation gives CASSFTDTQYF.

This clonotype was counted at least ten times. The chain employs TRBV20-1 and TRBJ2-7; the D is unclear. V dropped 5 bases and J dropped 1 base, with 3 bases sitting between them. Germline V gives CDR1 DFQATT, CDR2 SNEGSKA (reference sequence). The length of the CDR3 is 10 residues. The CDR3 protein is CSAVSYEQYF. The CDR3 DNA follows: TGCAGTGCTGTATCCTACGAGCAGTACTTC.

The sample holds a few counts of this clonotype. The chain employs TRBV28 and TRBJ1-1; tentative D call: TRBD1 (6 bases). CDR1 MDHEN and CDR2 SYDVKM come from the germline V gene. The CDR3 sequence is 16 residues long. Trimming stripped 2 bases from V and 7 bases from J, with 20 bases between. The chain's CDR3 is CASSLVGGAGPVEAFF. CDR3 DNA sequence: TGTGCCAGCAGTTTAGTCGGGGGCGCGGGCCCCGTTGAAGCTTTCTTT. Based on the CDR3 plus reference TRBV28 and TRBJ1-1, the full variable domain is DVKVTQSSRYLVKRTGEKVFLECVQDMDHENMFWYRQDPGLGLRLIYFSYDVKMKEKGDIPEGYSVSREKKERFSLILESASTNQTSMYLCASSLVGGAGPVEAFFGQGTRLTVV.

This chain links TRBV20-1 with TRBJ1-2, with unresolved D. The ends were cut back, 2 bases at V and 2 bases at J, with 6 bases in the middle. From germline, CDR1 is DFQATT and CDR2 SNEGSKA (reference sequence). This CDR3 region has 12 residues. The CDR3: CSARIPNYGYTF. The CDR3, as DNA: TGCAGTGCTAGAATTCCAAACTATGGCTACACCTTC.

The table lists this clonotype with many counts. The chain links TRBV6-2 or TRBV6-3 to TRBJ1-4; D not certain. Trimming left V 2 bases short and J 10 bases short, with 8 bases between. Germline CDR1 MNHEY, CDR2 SVGEGT. The CDR3 has 12 amino acids. In DNA form, the CDR3 reads TGTGCCAGCAGTTACCCCGGAGGAAAACTGTTTTTT. Translating it yields CASSYPGGKLFF.

A few counts support this clonotype. The J gene is TRBJ2-7, the V gene TRBV28; D ambiguous. The CDR3 loop spans 13 amino acids. Trimming left V 7 bases short and J 2 bases short, with 12 bases between. CDR1 and CDR2 from the germline V gene are MDHEN and SYDVKM. DNA for the CDR3: TGTGCCAGCACTCTCGGGTCCGCCTACGAGCAGTACTTC. This gives the protein CASTLGSAYEQYF.

The genes are TRBV19 and TRBJ2-6, with 7 bases identical to TRBD2. The germline gives CDR1 LNHDA, CDR2 SQIVND (reference sequence). The CDR3 consists of 17 residues. Trimming cost V 6 bases and J 0 bases; bases outside gene matches: 8. The CDR3 DNA reads TGTGCCAGTAGAAGAAGTGGCGGGAGCTCTGGGGCCAACGTCCTGACTTTC. The encoded protein is CASRRSGGSSGANVLTF.

The table lists this clonotype with many counts. J is TRBJ2-1 and V is TRBV4-2; unclear D gene. The CDR3 is 16 residues long. CDR1 LGHNA and CDR2 YNFKEQ come from the germline V gene. V was cut by 0 bases and J by 2 bases, with 11 bases left in between. CDR3 protein: CASSQEAAATYNEQFF. Written as DNA, the CDR3 is TGTGCCAGCAGCCAAGAAGCAGCTGCTACCTACAATGAGCAGTTCTTC.

This clonotype has a handful of counts. The rearrangement uses TRBV5-4 and TRBJ2-1, with a weak D call TRBD2 (6 bases). The CDR3 consists of 14 residues. V was clipped by 2 bases and J by 8 bases, with 14 bases between them. From germline, CDR1 is SGHNT and CDR2 YYREEE (reference sequence). The CDR3 region is CASSLGDFVYEQFF. The CDR3 DNA follows: TGTGCCAGCAGCTTAGGGGACTTTGTCTATGAGCAGTTCTTC.

The CDR3 nucleotides read TGTGCCAGCAGATCCGGGACAGGGACCTACAATGAGCAGTTCTTC. It codes for CASRSGTGTYNEQFF. This chain connects TRBV6-2 or TRBV6-3 to TRBJ2-5; 9 bases are shared with TRBD1. The DNA end favors TRBJ2-1, so the J call may be wrong. This CDR3 has 15 residues. In germline, CDR1 is MNHEY, CDR2 SVGEGT.

This clonotype was detected only a few times. V is TRBV7-2 and J is TRBJ1-2; 9 bases align to TRBD1. CDR1 and CDR2 (germline): SGHTA, FQGNSA. The CDR3 runs 16 residues. The trim removed 5 bases at V and 6 bases at J, leaving 13 bases unmatched. CDR3 residues: CASSTENTGGGNGYTF. Here the CDR3 DNA reads TGTGCCAGCAGCACAGAGAACACAGGGGGCGGGAATGGCTACACCTTC.

Many counts were recorded for this clonotype. The V call is TRBV6-6, the J call TRBJ2-1, with TRBD2 as a possible D gene (5 bases). V was cut by 4 bases and J by 8 bases, with 12 bases left in between. Germline V gene data show CDR1 as MNHNY and CDR2 as SVGAGI (reference sequence). This CDR3 has 13 residues. CDR3 bases: TGTGCCAGCAGTTTATCGGGGTCGGATGAGCAGTTCTTC. It yields the protein CASSLSGSDEQFF.

By sample fraction, this clonotype is medium-sized. The chain joins TRBV28 to TRBJ2-3; D remains unclear. The CDR3 contains 13 residues. With 6 bases removed from V and 0 bases from J, the gap between germline ends came to 7 bases. Per the germline V gene, CDR1 is MDHEN and CDR2 is SYDVKM. In DNA form, the CDR3 reads TGTGCCAGCAGGGGATCTAGCACAGATACGCAGTATTTT. It encodes CASRGSSTDTQYF.

The genes are TRBV27 and TRBJ2-7, with D perhaps matching TRBD1 (6 bases). Trimming cost V 5 bases and J 3 bases, with 14 bases left between them. The germline gives CDR1 MNHEY, CDR2 SMNVEV (reference sequence). This CDR3 spans 14 amino acids. This chain's CDR3 is CASSVGTLFYEQYF. Written as DNA, the CDR3 is TGTGCCAGCAGTGTGGGGACACTCTTCTACGAGCAGTACTTC.

With regard to this clonotype: This sequence is one base from a far larger clone and is likely a read error. This sequence joins TRBV6-5 and TRBJ2-7; D is unclear. From germline, CDR1 is MNHEY and CDR2 SVGAGI. V was clipped by 0 bases and J by 4 bases, with 16 bases between them. The CDR3 contains 16 residues. In DNA form, the CDR3 reads TGTGCCAGCAGTTACTCTTGGGCTAGTATGGGGTACGAGCAGTACTTC. Translating it yields CASSYSWASMGYEQYF.

Many counts were recorded for this clonotype. The chain carries TRBV4-3 and TRBJ2-7, with TRBD1 identical over 8 bases. The length of the CDR3 is 16 residues. Per germline, CDR1 LGHNA and CDR2 YSLEER. V gave up 1 base and J gave up 4 bases; unmatched junction bases: 9. The CDR3 loop is CASSQGTGQGAYEQYF. The CDR3 coding sequence is TGCGCCAGCAGCCAAGGAACAGGGCAGGGGGCTTACGAGCAGTACTTC.

This clonotype was seen at least ten times. This rearrangement joins TRBV7-9 to TRBJ1-5, with a weak D call TRBD1 (6 bases). Germline V gene sequence: CDR1 SEHNR, CDR2 FQNEAQ (reference sequence). The CDR3 is made up of 15 amino acids. Deletions cut 3 bases from V and 3 bases from J, with 12 bases between. The CDR3 DNA reads as TGTGCCAGCAGCTTCGGGACACTTATCAATCAGCCCCAGCATTTT. Residues: CASSFGTLINQPQHF.

This clonotype was detected many times. V is TRBV29-1 and J is TRBJ1-1; no clear D gene. CDR3 length: 11 residues. Between the trimmed V and J ends, which lost 7 bases and 6 bases, there was a span of 12 bases. The germline gives CDR1 SQVTM, CDR2 ANQGSEA. For the CDR3, the DNA is TGCAGCGCCCTGACCTACGCTGAAGCTTTCTTT. Amino acids: CSALTYAEAFF.

In regard to this clonotype: A single base is all that separates this from a far larger clone, so a read error is likely. The rearrangement joins TRBV26 to TRBJ1-5; the D call TRBD1 from the table was never checked on the DNA. TRBV26 is a recognized pseudogene. This CDR3 is 14 amino acids long. The CDR3 loop is CASSIQGDAQSQHF. CDR3 in DNA: TGTGCCAGCAGTATACAGGGGGACGCTCAGTCCCAGCATTTT.